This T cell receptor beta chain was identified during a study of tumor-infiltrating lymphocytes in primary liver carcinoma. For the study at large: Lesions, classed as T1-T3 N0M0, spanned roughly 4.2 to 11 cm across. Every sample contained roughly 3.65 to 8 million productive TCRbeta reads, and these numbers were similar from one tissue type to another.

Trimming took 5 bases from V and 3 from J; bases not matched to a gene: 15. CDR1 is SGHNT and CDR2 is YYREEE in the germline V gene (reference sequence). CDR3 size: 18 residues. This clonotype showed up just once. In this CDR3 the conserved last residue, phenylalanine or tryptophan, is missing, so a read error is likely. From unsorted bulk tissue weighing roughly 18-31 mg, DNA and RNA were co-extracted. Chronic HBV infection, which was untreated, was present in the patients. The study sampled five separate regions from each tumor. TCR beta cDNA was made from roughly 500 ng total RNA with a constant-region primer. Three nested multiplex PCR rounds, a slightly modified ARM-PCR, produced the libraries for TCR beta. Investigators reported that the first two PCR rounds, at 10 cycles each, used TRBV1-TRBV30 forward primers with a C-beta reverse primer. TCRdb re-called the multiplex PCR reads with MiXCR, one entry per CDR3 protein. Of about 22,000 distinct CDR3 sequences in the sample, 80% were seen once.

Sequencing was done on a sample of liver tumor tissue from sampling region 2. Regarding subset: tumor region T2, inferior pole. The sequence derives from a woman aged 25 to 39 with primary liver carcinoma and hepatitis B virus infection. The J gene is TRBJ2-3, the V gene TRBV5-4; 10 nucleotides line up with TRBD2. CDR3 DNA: TGTGCCAGCAGTAACCCGGCTGCTAGCGGGAGTCGAACAGATACGCAGTATTTA. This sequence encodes CASSNPAASGSRTDTQYL.